This T cell receptor beta chain was recorded in a study of tumor-infiltrating lymphocytes in primary liver carcinoma (TCRdb year 2017). For context, the study as a whole: The five patients, three men and two women aged 30 to 69 years, had hepatocellular carcinoma (four) or combined HCC and intrahepatic cholangiocarcinoma (one). High reproducibility was observed for the technical replicate repertoires, with mean shared-clone rates approximately 0.92 and correlation coefficients above 0.95. The study combined TCRbeta repertoire sequencing, expression microarrays and whole-exome sequencing across five regions of each liver tumor, with adjacent normal tissue and blood. TCRbeta repertoire sequencing covered 35 or so specimens from 5 patients: about 25 tumor regions, 5 adjacent noncancerous liver tissues and 5 peripheral blood samples. The tumors of the five patients were staged as T1-T3 N0M0, with maximum diameters ranging from about 4.2 to 10 cm. Roughly 3.65 to 7.13 million productive TCRbeta reads were obtained per sample, and no significant difference in read depth was found between tissue types.

The CDR3 has 17 amino acids, counting the end cysteine and phenylalanine. The CDR3 DNA has 51 bases and is translated from base 1. CDR1 is given as MNHNS and CDR2 as SASEGT, both from the germline V gene. What the research found in general, with its limitations: Because only the TCR beta chain was sequenced and unpaired alpha chains were not captured, true repertoire diversity is likely underestimated. Repertoire overlap was found to be higher between tumor regions (mean roughly 36%) than between tumor-adjacent (about 17%) or tumor-blood (about 14%) pairs, consistent with antigen-driven expansion. Comparison of CD4+ and CD8+ T cell repertoires was precluded by the use of bulk unsorted samples. With just a handful of patients in the study, the authors point out that the findings should be validated in a larger study. Compared with blood, tumors had a significantly larger share of the repertoire taken up by the top 250 clones (p = 0.039).

Without any cell sorting, total RNA and DNA were co-extracted from roughly 18-30 mg of bulk tissue using the AllPrep DNA/RNA mini kit. Surgical resection was performed in China between late 2015 and early 2016 on five or six patients with histopathologically diagnosed primary liver carcinoma. Chronic HBV infection was present in the patients, and the patients were treatment-naive at sampling. Fresh tumor and adjacent tissue pieces were bisected; one half was stored in RNAlater at -80°C, the other sent for histology. Starting from around 500 ng total RNA, TCRbeta-specific cDNA was produced by reverse transcription with a constant-region primer and ProtoScript II reverse transcriptase. TCRbeta libraries were built with three nested multiplex PCR rounds, a slightly modified ARM-PCR procedure. The first two PCR rounds used multiplex TRBV1-TRBV30 forward primers with a Cbeta reverse primer, each for about 10 cycles. Sample barcodes and Illumina adapters were attached in a final 25-cycle PCR using Deep VentR polymerase. Before sequencing, amplicons of 200-500 bp were gel-purified using a QIAquick gel extraction kit. An Illumina HiSeq 2500 was used to sequence the TCRbeta amplicons with 250-bp paired-end reads. Processing in the source paper ran as follows. Trimmomatic v0.33 was used to quality-trim the reads, and FLASH v1.2.11 was used to merge paired reads so that full CDR3 sequences could be recovered. MiGEC v1.2.1b assigned V, D and J germline segments to the rearranged TCRbeta sequences. Clonotype statistics and Shannon-Wiener diversity indices were calculated with VDJtools v1.0.0. Except for diversity analysis, only the 250 most abundant clonotypes of each sample were used in subsequent analyses to reduce sampling bias. TCRdb reran the public reads through fastp at Q25 and MiXCR, keeping productive beta chains. Rows merge per CDR3 protein into single entries with the most common DNA and genes. Clone size and V and J calls follow TCRdb, not the original study. The sample profile shows about 120,000 distinct CDR3 sequences; 55% to 70% of them were found once. Around 8.1% of the sample goes to the ten largest clones.

As to this clonotype: The antigen it recognizes is unknown. One junction end disagrees with the germline gene, perhaps due to a read error.

The chain joins TRBV6-1 to TRBJ2-7, and 9 junctional nucleotides match TRBD2. This receptor was obtained from a woman aged 60-75 years with primary liver carcinoma and hepatitis B virus infection. The sequencing sample was made of tumor-adjacent normal liver tissue. The CDR3 loop reads CASSERAPGGRVTEQYF. Here is the DNA: TGTGCCAGCAGTGAAAGAGCTCCTGGCGGGAGGGTTACCGAGCAATACTTC.